The following is a T cell receptor beta chain sequence with its context. The antigen remains unidentified. Profiled with immunoSEQ multiplex PCR; TCRdb holds only in-frame clones, not every one. Here the sample spans roughly 650,000 clones, roughly 96% being singletons. This entry belongs to a study of shared clonotypes between healthy human individuals. Positive CCR7 selection of CD45RO-negative cells yielded the naive CD8 cells, and terminally differentiated effector memory CD45RA+ cells were excluded. Study conclusions and caveats: Several donors held 4.5% to 5% of naive CD4 clonotypes in common.

The sample consisted of naive CD8+ T cells sorted from blood. This TCR derives from a woman aged 30 to 39 in good health.

CDR3 DNA: TGTGCCAGCAGTTTAAGTCAGTTGAACACTGAAGCTTTCTTT. This sequence encodes CASSLSQLNTEAFF. The V call is TRBV28, the J call TRBJ1-1; no reliable D call. The CDR3 covers 14 residues. The V end lost 2 bases, the J end lost 0 bases, and 7 bases lay between the germline ends. The germline gives CDR1 MDHEN, CDR2 SYDVKM.